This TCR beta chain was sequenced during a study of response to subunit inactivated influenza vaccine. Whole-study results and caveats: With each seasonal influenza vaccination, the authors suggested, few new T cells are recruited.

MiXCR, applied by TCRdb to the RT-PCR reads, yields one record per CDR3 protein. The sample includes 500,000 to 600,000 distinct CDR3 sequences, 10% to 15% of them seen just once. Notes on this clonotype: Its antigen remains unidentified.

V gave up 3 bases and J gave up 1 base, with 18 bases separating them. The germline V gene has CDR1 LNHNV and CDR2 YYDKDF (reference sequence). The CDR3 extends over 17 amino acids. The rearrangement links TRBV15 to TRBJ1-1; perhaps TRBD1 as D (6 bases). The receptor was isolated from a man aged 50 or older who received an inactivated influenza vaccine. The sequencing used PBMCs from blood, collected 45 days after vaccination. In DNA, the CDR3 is TGTGCCACCAGCAGGAACCAAAGAGGACAGCCGAACACTGAAGCTTTCTTT. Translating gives CATSRNQRGQPNTEAFF.